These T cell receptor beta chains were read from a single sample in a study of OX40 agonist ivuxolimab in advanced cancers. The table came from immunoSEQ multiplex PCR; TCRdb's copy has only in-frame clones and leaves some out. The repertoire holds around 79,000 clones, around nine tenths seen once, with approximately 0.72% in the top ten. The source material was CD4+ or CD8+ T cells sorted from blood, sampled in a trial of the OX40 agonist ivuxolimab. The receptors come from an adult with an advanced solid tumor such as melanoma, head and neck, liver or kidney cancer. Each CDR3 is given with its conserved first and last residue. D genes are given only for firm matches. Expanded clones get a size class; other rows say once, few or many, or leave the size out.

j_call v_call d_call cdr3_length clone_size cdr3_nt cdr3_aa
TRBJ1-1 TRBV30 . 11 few TGTGCCTGGAGGTTTAGCGCTGAAGCTTTCTTT CAWRFSAEAFF
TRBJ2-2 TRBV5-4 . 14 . TGTGCCAGCAGCTTGGGGTCCAAACCCGGGGAGCTGTTTTTT CASSLGSKPGELFF
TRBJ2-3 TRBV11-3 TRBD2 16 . TGTGCCAGCAGCTTGGCTGGACTAGCGGGAGGAGGTACGCAGTATTTT CASSLAGLAGGGTQYF
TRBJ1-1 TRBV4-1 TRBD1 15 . TGCGCCAGCAGCCAACCGACAGGGGGAAGCACTGAAGCTTTCTTT CASSQPTGGSTEAFF
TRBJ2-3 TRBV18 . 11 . TGTGCCAGCTCGACCGCAGATACGCAGTATTTT CASSTADTQYF
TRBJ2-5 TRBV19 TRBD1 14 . TGTGCCAGTAGTACTGGACAGGGGACCGAGACCCAGTACTTC CASSTGQGTETQYF
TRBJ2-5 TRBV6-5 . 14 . TGTGCCAGCAGTTACTCCTGGGGCCAAGAGACCCAGTACTTC CASSYSWGQETQYF
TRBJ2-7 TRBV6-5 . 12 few TGTGCCAGCAGTTACCAGGGTTGGGAGCAGTACTTC CASSYQGWEQYF
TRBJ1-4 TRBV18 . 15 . TGTGCCAGCTCACCTACCGACCAAGGGAATGAAAAACTGTTTTTT CASSPTDQGNEKLFF
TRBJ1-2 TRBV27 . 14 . TGTGCCAGCAGTTTATCTGGGGGAAACTATGGCTACACCTTC CASSLSGGNYGYTF
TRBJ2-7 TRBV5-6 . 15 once TGTGCCAGCAGCAGCCGCGCTTCGGTTTCCTACGAGCAGTACTTC CASSSRASVSYEQYF
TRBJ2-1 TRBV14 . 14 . TGTGCCAGCAGCCAAGCCCCCGCTAGGCGTGAGCAGTTCTTC CASSQAPARREQFF
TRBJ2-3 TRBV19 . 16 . TGTGCCAGTAGTATAGGTGGGGACGGTCTCACAGATACGCAGTATTTT CASSIGGDGLTDTQYF
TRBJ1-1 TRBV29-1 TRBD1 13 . TGCAGCGTCGGACAGGGGGCTGACACTGAAGCTTTCTTT CSVGQGADTEAFF
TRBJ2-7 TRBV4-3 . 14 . TGCGCCAGCAGCCAAGATCAGCTTACCTACGAGCAGTACTTC CASSQDQLTYEQYF
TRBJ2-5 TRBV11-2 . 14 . TGTGCCAGCAGCGCGGGACAGCCCCAAGAGACCCAGTACTTC CASSAGQPQETQYF
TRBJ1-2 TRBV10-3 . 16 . TGTGCCATCAGTGAGTCACGACTCTCCCCCAAATTGGGCTACACCTTC CAISESRLSPKLGYTF
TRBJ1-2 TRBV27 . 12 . TGTGCCAGCAGTTTCAGAGGGTATGGCTACACCTTC CASSFRGYGYTF
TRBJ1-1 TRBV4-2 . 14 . TGTGCCAGCAGGGGGGTCAGGGGTGATACTGAAGCTTTCTTT CASRGVRGDTEAFF
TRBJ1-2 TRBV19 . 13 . TGTGCCAGTAGTATAGAACAGGGCTATGGCTACACCTTC CASSIEQGYGYTF
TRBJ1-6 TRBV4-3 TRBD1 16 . TGCGCCAGCAGCCAACCTACGGGACAGGGGAATTCACCCCTCCACTTT CASSQPTGQGNSPLHF
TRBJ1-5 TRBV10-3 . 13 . TGTGCCATCAGTGAGTATCTCGATCAGCCCCAGCATTTT CAISEYLDQPQHF
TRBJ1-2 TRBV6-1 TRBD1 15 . TGTGCCAGCAGGGGGGACAGGGGCCGACTTTATGGCTACACCTTC CASRGDRGRLYGYTF
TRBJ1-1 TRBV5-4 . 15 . TGTGCCAGCAGCTCAACGACAGGTATGAACACTGAAGCTTTCTTT CASSSTTGMNTEAFF
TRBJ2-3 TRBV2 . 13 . TGTGCCAGCAGTGAAGGGGTAGGGGTGGTTTGGTATTTT CASSEGVGVVWYF
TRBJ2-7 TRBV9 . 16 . TGTGCCAGCAGCCCGGGTATTGGGCCCGCGGTGAGTGAGCAGTACTTC CASSPGIGPAVSEQYF
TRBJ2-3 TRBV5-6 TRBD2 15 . TGTGCCAGCAGCACGGGTGGGGGGGTAACAGATACGCAGTATTTT CASSTGGGVTDTQYF
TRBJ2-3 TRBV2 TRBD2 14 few TGTGCCAGCAGTGAGGGGCGGGAGGGATATACGCAGTATTTT CASSEGREGYTQYF
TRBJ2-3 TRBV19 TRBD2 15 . TGTGCCAGTAGTTCAGGACTAGCGGACACAGATACGCAGTATTTT CASSSGLADTDTQYF
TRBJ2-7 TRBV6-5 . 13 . TGTGCCAGCAGTTACCTGGACCTCTCAGAGCAGTACTTC CASSYLDLSEQYF
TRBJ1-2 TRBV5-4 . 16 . TGTGCCAGCAGCCCAACAGGGTCCCCTTTTCTTGTTGGCTACACCTTC CASSPTGSPFLVGYTF
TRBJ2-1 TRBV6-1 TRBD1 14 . TGTGCCAGCGACCGGGACAGGGGGCACAATGAGCAGTTCTTC CASDRDRGHNEQFF
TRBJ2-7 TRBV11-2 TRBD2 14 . TGTGCCAGCAGCTTGCCGGGACTAAACTACGAGCAGTACTTC CASSLPGLNYEQYF
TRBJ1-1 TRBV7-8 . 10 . TGTGCCAGTGGGTGGCCTGAAGCTTTCTTT CASGWPEAFF
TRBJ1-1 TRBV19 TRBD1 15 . TGTGCCAGTAGTATCAAAACAGGGGGCTTCACTGAAGCTTTCTTT CASSIKTGGFTEAFF
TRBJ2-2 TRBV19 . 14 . TGTGCCAGTAGTATAGATGGGACCACCGGGGAGCTGTTTTTT CASSIDGTTGELFF
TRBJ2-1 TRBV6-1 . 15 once TGTGCCAGCAGTCCGACGGGGGGCAGGGATTATGAGCAGTTCTTC CASSPTGGRDYEQFF
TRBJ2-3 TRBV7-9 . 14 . TGTGCCAGCGATCGTAAGCTGGGCACAGATACGCAGTATTTT CASDRKLGTDTQYF
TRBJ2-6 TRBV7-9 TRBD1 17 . TGTGCCAGCAGCCGGGACAGGGGCGCTGGTGGGGCCAACGTCCTGACTTTC CASSRDRGAGGANVLTF
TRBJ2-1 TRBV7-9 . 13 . TGTGCCAGCAGCTTAGACTCCTACAATGAGCAGTTCTTC CASSLDSYNEQFF
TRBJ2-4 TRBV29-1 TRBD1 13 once TGCAGCGCTTTACAGGGGGTCAAAAACATTCAGTACTTC CSALQGVKNIQYF
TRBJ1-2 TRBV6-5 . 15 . TGTGCCAGCAGTTACTCAGGGGAAGGCCACTATGGCTACACCTTC CASSYSGEGHYGYTF
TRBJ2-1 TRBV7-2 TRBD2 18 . TGTGCCAGCAGCTCAAGAGCGGGGGGCCTAGCGGGCTACAATGAGCAGTTCTTC CASSSRAGGLAGYNEQFF
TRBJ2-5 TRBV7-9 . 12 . TGTGCCAGCGCGGGAACACAAGAGACCCAGTACTTC CASAGTQETQYF
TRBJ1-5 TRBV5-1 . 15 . TGCGCCAGCAGCTTAGAAGGGATTAGCAATCAGCCCCAGCATTTT CASSLEGISNQPQHF
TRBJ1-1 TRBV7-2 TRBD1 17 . TGTGCCAGCAGCTTAGTCCGGGGTGACAGGGAGAACACTGAAGCTTTCTTT CASSLVRGDRENTEAFF
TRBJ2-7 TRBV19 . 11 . TGTGCCAGCCAACAGGGCTACGAGCAGTACTTC CASQQGYEQYF
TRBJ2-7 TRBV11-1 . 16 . TGTGCCAGCAGCTCTCAATCGGGCGGCCCTGCAGGCGAGCAGTACTTC CASSSQSGGPAGEQYF
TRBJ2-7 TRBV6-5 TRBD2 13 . TGTGCCTGCGGGAGGGGCAGGGTCTACGAGCAGTACTTC CACGRGRVYEQYF
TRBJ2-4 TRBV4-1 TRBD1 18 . TGCGCCAGCAGCCAACCACCGCAGGGACAGGGGGGCAAAAACATTCAGTACTTC CASSQPPQGQGGKNIQYF
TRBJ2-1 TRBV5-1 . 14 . TGCGCCAGCAGCCGATCTGGATCCTACAATGAGCAGTTCTTC CASSRSGSYNEQFF
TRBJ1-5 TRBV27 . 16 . TGTGCCAGCAGTTATCGGTACGACACTTTTTCTCAGCCCCAGCATTTT CASSYRYDTFSQPQHF